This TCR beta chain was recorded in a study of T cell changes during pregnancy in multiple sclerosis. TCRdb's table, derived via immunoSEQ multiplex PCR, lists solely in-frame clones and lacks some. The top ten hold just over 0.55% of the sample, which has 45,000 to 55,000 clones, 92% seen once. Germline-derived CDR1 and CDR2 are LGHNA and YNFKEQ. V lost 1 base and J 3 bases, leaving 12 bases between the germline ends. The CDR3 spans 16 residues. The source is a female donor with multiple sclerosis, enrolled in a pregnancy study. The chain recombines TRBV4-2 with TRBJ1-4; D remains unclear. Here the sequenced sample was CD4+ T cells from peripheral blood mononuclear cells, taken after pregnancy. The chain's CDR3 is CASSQVLGSPNEKLFF. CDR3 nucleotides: TGTGCCAGCAGCCAAGTTCTCGGTTCACCTAATGAAAAACTGTTTTTT.